This paragraph covers one TCR beta chain sequence. Its antigen is not yet known. There are no base qualities to consult, and no much larger clone falls within one base. Spanning cysteine to phenylalanine, the CDR3 consists of 11 amino acids. The kept DNA is CDR3 alone, 33 bases in frame from the first base. The germline V gene sets CDR1 to SGHRS and CDR2 to YFSETQ. At the junction V is shortened by 4 bases and J by 8 bases, with 9 bases in between. The trial excluded patients who had a history of autoimmune disease or were on systemic immunosuppression. Peripheral blood for TCR sequencing was collected from all dose cohorts at baseline, on cycle 4 day 1, and on cycle 7 day 1. Samples were obtained from an open-label, multicenter, first-in-human phase I dose-escalation trial of ivuxolimab. The trial enrolled adults with locally advanced or metastatic head and neck squamous cell, hepatocellular, melanoma or renal cell carcinoma. CD4+ and CD8+ T cells were sorted separately from peripheral blood before TCR sequencing.

For sequencing of the TCRbeta CDR3 region, genomic DNA was extracted from the sorted cells. The immunoSEQ Assay was used for sequencing of TCRbeta CDR3 regions. In its TCRdb copy, this immuneACCESS table keeps in-frame sequences only and misses some clones. Where compared with another copy, unresolved V genes explain less than half of these, and the others have no known cause. The sample table contains roughly 11,000 clones; only one count was recorded for about 85% of them. The ten largest clones represent 9.2% of the sample. This record comes from a study of OX40 agonist ivuxolimab in advanced cancers. About the study as a whole: The costimulatory receptor OX40 (CD134) was targeted by ivuxolimab, a fully human IgG2 agonistic monoclonal antibody. Intravenous ivuxolimab was administered to patients every 2 weeks at six dose levels: 0.01, 0.1, 0.3, 1.5, 3 and 10 mg/kg. Of the roughly 52 patients in dose escalation, around 19 had hepatocellular carcinoma, roughly 15 had melanoma, 9 had renal cell carcinoma and 9 had head and neck cancer. In the dose-escalation cohort, over 65% of patients were male, and the mean age was roughly 60 years, with a range of about 20 to 90. Patients were allowed to have had prior anti-PD-1, anti-PD-L1 or anti-CTLA-4 therapy, and approximately 40% of the dose-escalation patients had previously received checkpoint inhibitors. Three dose-escalation patients achieved partial responses, one with hepatocellular carcinoma and two with cutaneous melanoma. Peripheral TCRbeta sequencing was intended to test whether TCR sequence diversity was altered and clonal T-cell expansion was caused by ivuxolimab. The paper reports the monotherapy dose-escalation portion (N = 52 patients) of the phase I ivuxolimab trial.

What the authors observed across the whole study: After ivuxolimab, CD8+ T cells had more expanded clones than CD4+ T cells on average. At doses from 0.1 to 3.0 mg/kg, clonal expansion was seen in both CD4+ and CD8+ blood T cells between baseline and week 6. The antigen specificity of the clonally expanded peripheral T cells was not determined. In the 0.1-3.0 mg/kg groups, partial responders had among the lowest normalized peripheral clonal expansion, particularly in CD8+ T cells. Low levels of normalized T-cell clonal expansion were also seen in some patients who did not respond.

This receptor was identified in an adult with an advanced solid tumor such as melanoma, head and neck, liver or kidney cancer. This material consisted of CD4+ or CD8+ T cells sorted from blood, taken in a trial of the OX40 agonist ivuxolimab. Recombination connected TRBV5-1 to TRBJ1-1; the D gene lacks a confident call. Read as DNA, the sequence is TGCGCCAGCAGCGGAGCCAGGGAAGCTTTCTTT. Its protein is CASSGAREAFF. Supplemented by the reference TRBV5-1 and TRBJ1-1 proteins around the CDR3, the complete variable domain is KAGVTQTPRYLIKTRGQQVTLSCSPISGHRSVSWYQQTPGQGLQFLFEYFSETQRNKGNFPGRFSGRQFSNSRSEMNVSTLELGDSALYLCASSGAREAFFGQGTRLTVV.